These 20 T cell receptor beta chains originate from one sample sequenced in a study of T cell responses to AZD1222 COVID-19 vaccine. Assay used: immunoSEQ multiplex PCR; TCRdb lists only in-frame clones, some missing. This table holds 140,000 to 150,000 clones, about 92% found once. The sequenced sample was peripheral blood, obtained on day 0 of AZD1222 vaccination. The receptors come from an adult in good health.

The J gene is TRBJ1-5, the V gene TRBV30, with TRBD1 identical over 7 bases. This CDR3 is 14 amino acids long. The germline gives CDR1 GTSNPN, CDR2 SVGIG (reference sequence). V was pared by 3 bases and J by 3 bases, with 5 bases of the junction left unmatched. This CDR3 is CAWSRDSHNQPQHF. DNA of the CDR3: TGTGCCTGGAGCCGGGACAGCCACAATCAGCCCCAGCATTTT.

The rearrangement links TRBV19 to TRBJ2-5; D unresolved. The CDR3 spans 13 residues. V was shortened by 6 bases and J by 5 bases, with 13 bases between the two germline ends. Germline lookup yields CDR1 LNHDA and CDR2 SQIVND (reference sequence). CDR3 sequence (DNA): TGTGCCAGTAGCCAATTCCACGGGGAGACCCAGTACTTC. It yields the protein CASSQFHGETQYF.

The chain links TRBV6-5 to TRBJ1-1, with no clear D. V lost 4 bases and J 1 base, leaving 13 bases between the germline ends. The germline V gene encodes CDR1 MNHEY and CDR2 SVGAGI. The CDR3 is made up of 15 amino acids. CDR3 sequence: CASSLSGVQNTEAFF. Written as DNA, the CDR3 is TGTGCCAGCAGTTTGAGCGGCGTGCAGAACACTGAAGCTTTCTTT.

This clone was detected only once. The chain carries TRBV7-2 and TRBJ2-7; TRBD2 aligns across 7 bases. Germline V CDR1 and CDR2: SGHTA, FQGNSA. This CDR3 comprises 16 residues. Losses at the gene ends were 4 bases for V and 9 bases for J; bases not matched to a gene: 18. The CDR3 DNA follows: TGTGCCAGCAGCTCCCCGGGACTAAGAAACTACGAGTGGCAGTACTTC. This sequence encodes CASSSPGLRNYEWQYF. Full variable domain (missing parts from reference TRBV7-2 and TRBJ2-7): GAGVSQSPSNKVTEKGKDVELRCDPISGHTALYWYRQSLGQGLEFLIYFQGNSAPDKSGLPSDRFSAERTGGSVSTLTIQRTQQEDSAVYLCASSSPGLRNYEWQYFGPGTRLTVT.

V gene TRBV5-5 combines with J gene TRBJ1-1, with TRBD1 matching 7 bases. V lost 4 bases, J lost 4 bases, and 4 bases stayed unmatched. The CDR3 covers 13 residues. Per germline, CDR1 SGHKS and CDR2 YYEKEE (reference sequence). The CDR3 region has the DNA TGTGCCAGCAGCGACACAGGGGTCACTGAAGCTTTCTTT. It codes for CASSDTGVTEAFF.

The V gene is TRBV5-1, the J gene TRBJ1-2; 9 nucleotides align to TRBD1. CDR1 is SGHRS, CDR2 YFSETQ, per germline. The junction had 6 bases not matched to a gene; V was cut back by 3 bases and J by 6 bases. CDR3 size: 14 residues. The DNA of the CDR3 is TGCGCCAGCAGCTCCTTGACAGGGGGGAATGGCTACACCTTC. Protein: CASSSLTGGNGYTF.

The V call is TRBV7-2, the J call TRBJ2-1, with a weak D call TRBD1 (6 bases). Germline loops: CDR1 SGHTA, CDR2 FQGNSA. Trimming cost V 5 bases and J 2 bases, with 13 bases left between them. This CDR3 has 15 amino acids. The CDR3 sequence is CASSQTGPPYNEQFF. CDR3 nucleotides: TGTGCCAGCAGCCAAACAGGGCCTCCCTACAATGAGCAGTTCTTC.

The chain carries TRBV19 and TRBJ1-5; D is unclear. This CDR3 region has 17 residues. The germline V gene has CDR1 LNHDA and CDR2 SQIVND (reference sequence). V was cut by 4 bases and J by 2 bases, with 18 bases left in between. CDR3 sequence reads: CASSKSLGSRGNQPQHF. The CDR3 DNA follows: TGTGCCAGTAGTAAAAGCCTGGGATCACGTGGCAATCAGCCCCAGCATTTT.

The V gene is TRBV27, the J gene TRBJ1-1; D gene unclear. Germline V gene data show CDR1 as MNHEY and CDR2 as SMNVEV (reference sequence). This CDR3 has 13 amino acids. V was cut by 0 bases and J by 7 bases, with 9 bases left in between. The chain's CDR3 is CASSLSIGYEAFF. For the CDR3, the DNA is TGTGCCAGCAGTTTATCGATAGGGTATGAAGCTTTCTTT.

The chain employs TRBV12-3 or TRBV12-4 and TRBJ1-5; D remains ambiguous. This CDR3 region has 13 residues. Trimming pared 6 bases from V and 5 bases from J, leaving 11 bases between. CDR3 nucleotides: TGTGCCAGCAGCCAGGTTTTATATCAGCCCCAGCATTTT. It yields the protein CASSQVLYQPQHF.

This rearrangement joins TRBV28 to TRBJ2-1; D not certain. Germline V CDR1 and CDR2: MDHEN, SYDVKM. V lost 7 bases and J lost 10, with 5 bases in between. The CDR3 totals 9 residues. The CDR3 nucleotides read TGTGCCAGCATGGGGGAGCAGTTCTTC. Translated: CASMGEQFF.

The rearrangement joins TRBV4-1 to TRBJ1-4; D possibly corresponds to TRBD1 (6 bases). This CDR3 region has 16 residues. V lost 1 base, J lost 3 bases, and 12 bases lay in between. The germline V gene encodes CDR1 MGHRA and CDR2 YSYEKL. For the CDR3, the DNA is TGCGCCAGCAGCCAAGGTCTGAGGGGGGCTAATGAAAAACTGTTTTTT. It codes for CASSQGLRGANEKLFF.

The genes are TRBV25-1 and TRBJ2-2; unclear D gene. Per germline, CDR1 MGHDK and CDR2 SYGVNS. V was pared by 7 bases and J by 4 bases, with 7 bases between. This CDR3 spans 12 amino acids. The CDR3 DNA is TGTGCCAGCACCAATGTCACCGGGGAGCTGTTTTTT. Translated: CASTNVTGELFF. The entire variable domain, with the rest obtained from reference TRBV25-1 and TRBJ2-2, is as follows: EADIYQTPRYLVIGTGKKITLECSQTMGHDKMYWYQQDPGMELHLIHYSYGVNSTEKGDLSSESTVSRIRTEHFPLTLESARPSHTSQYLCASTNVTGELFFGEGSRLTVL.

J is TRBJ1-2 and V is TRBV19; the D gene is possibly TRBD1 (6 bases). The CDR3 consists of 14 residues. The ends were cut back, 3 bases at V and 2 bases at J, with 10 bases in the middle. Germline values: CDR1 LNHDA, CDR2 SQIVND (reference sequence). The CDR3 region has the DNA TGTGCCAGTAGTATTTCAGGGGTGAACTATGGCTACACCTTC. Protein: CASSISGVNYGYTF.

This chain links TRBV4-1 with TRBJ1-3, with a weak D call TRBD1 (5 bases). The V and J ends lost 0 bases and 4 bases respectively, with 13 bases between them. The CDR3 runs 16 residues. Per germline, CDR1 MGHRA and CDR2 YSYEKL. CDR3 DNA sequence: TGCGCCAGCAGCCAAGATCCATCAGGGCCCGGAAACACCATATATTTT. Its translation is CASSQDPSGPGNTIYF.

V gene TRBV11-3 combines with J gene TRBJ2-7, with 7 positions matching TRBD1. The trim removed 5 bases at V and 4 bases at J, leaving 2 bases unmatched. CDR3 size: 12 residues. CDR1 SGHNT and CDR2 YENEEA come from the germline V gene. CDR3 in amino acids: CASSHRGYEQYF. The CDR3 coding sequence is TGTGCCAGCAGCCACAGGGGATACGAGCAGTACTTC. Based on the CDR3 plus reference TRBV11-3 and TRBJ2-7, the full variable domain is EAGVVQSPRYKIIEKKQPVAFWCNPISGHNTLYWYLQNLGQGPELLIRYENEEAVDDSQLPKDRFSAERLKGVDSTLKIQPAELGDSAVYLCASSHRGYEQYFGPGTRLTVT.

This sequence joins TRBV5-1 and TRBJ1-1; TRBD1 is a possible D gene (6 bases). The germline V gene encodes CDR1 SGHRS and CDR2 YFSETQ. V was trimmed by 4 bases and J by 6 bases, leaving 13 bases between them. The CDR3 is made up of 13 amino acids. The CDR3 is CASSTRDTSEAFF. As DNA, the CDR3 is TGCGCCAGCAGCACCCGGGACACATCTGAAGCTTTCTTT.

J is TRBJ2-4 and V is TRBV2; D unresolved. The CDR3 totals 14 residues. Germline loops: CDR1 SNHLY, CDR2 FYNNEI. Trimming left V 8 bases short and J 7 bases short, with 18 bases between. The CDR3 sequence: CASSRVGPLNIQYF. CDR3 in DNA: TGTGCCAGCTCTCGGGTCGGTCCCTTGAACATTCAGTACTTC.

CDR3 loop: CASSQGGGEKLFF. CDR3 sequence (DNA): TGTGCCAGCAGCCAAGGGGGGGGAGAAAAACTGTTTTTT. The chain carries TRBV11-2 and TRBJ1-4; tentative D call: TRBD1 (6 bases). Trimming shortened V by 5 bases and J by 8 bases, and 12 bases separated the two germline ends. From germline, CDR1 is SGHAT and CDR2 FQNNGV. The CDR3 is 13 residues long.

The CDR3 spells CASGLWGRETQYF. The CDR3 bases are TGTGCCAGCGGACTCTGGGGAAGAGAGACCCAGTACTTC. This sequence joins TRBV7-9 and TRBJ2-5, with D tentatively TRBD2 (5 bases). The germline CDR1 and CDR2 sequences are SEHNR and FQNEAQ (reference sequence). This CDR3 has 13 residues. V shed 8 bases and J shed 4 bases, with 14 bases lying between them.